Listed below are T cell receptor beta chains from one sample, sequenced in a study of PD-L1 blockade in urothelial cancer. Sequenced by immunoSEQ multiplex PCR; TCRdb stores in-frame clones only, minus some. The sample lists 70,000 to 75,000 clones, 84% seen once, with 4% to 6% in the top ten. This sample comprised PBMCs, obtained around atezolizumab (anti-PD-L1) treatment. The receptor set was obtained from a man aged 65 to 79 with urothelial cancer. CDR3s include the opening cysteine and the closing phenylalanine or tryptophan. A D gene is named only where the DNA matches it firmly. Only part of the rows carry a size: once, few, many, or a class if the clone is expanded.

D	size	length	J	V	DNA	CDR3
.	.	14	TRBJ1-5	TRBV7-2	TGTGCCAGCAGCTTAGACAGGGCAGAACAGCCCCAGCATTTT	CASSLDRAEQPQHF
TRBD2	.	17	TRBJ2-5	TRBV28	TGTGCCAGCAGTTCTCTAGCCGGGACTAGCGGGAGAGAGACCCAGTACTTC	CASSSLAGTSGRETQYF
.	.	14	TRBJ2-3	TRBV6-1	TGTGCCAGCAGCCTAGAGATAGGCACAGATACGCAGTATTTT	CASSLEIGTDTQYF
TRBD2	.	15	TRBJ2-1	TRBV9	TGTGCCAGCAGCGTAGGACCTAGCGGGGAAAATGAGCAGTTCTTC	CASSVGPSGENEQFF
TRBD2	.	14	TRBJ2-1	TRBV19	TGTGCCAGTACGGCGGGAGGTCCCTACAATGAGCAGTTCTTC	CASTAGGPYNEQFF
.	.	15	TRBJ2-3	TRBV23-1	TGCGCCAGCCAAGCTAGCGGTTGGGGGCCGGATACGCAGTATTTT	CASQASGWGPDTQYF
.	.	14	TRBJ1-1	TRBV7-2	TGTGCCAGCAGCGATCCCGGGACTCGCCCTGAAGCTTTCTTT	CASSDPGTRPEAFF
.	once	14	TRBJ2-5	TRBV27	TGTGCCACTAGAAAATCTATAGGGGAAGAGACCCAGTACTTC	CATRKSIGEETQYF
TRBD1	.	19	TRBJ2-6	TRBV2	TGTGCCAGAAGGTGGGGGGGACAGGGTAAATACTCTGGGGCCAACGTCCTGACTTTC	CARRWGGQGKYSGANVLTF
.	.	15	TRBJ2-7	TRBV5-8	TGTGCCAGCAGCTTGGGAGCGATAGGATCCTACGAGCAGTACTTC	CASSLGAIGSYEQYF
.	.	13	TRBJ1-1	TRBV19	TGTGCCAGTACTAGGGAGGGTAAAACTGAAGCTTTCTTT	CASTREGKTEAFF
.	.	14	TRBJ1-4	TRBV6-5	TGTGCCAGCAGTATGGGTCCTGGGGGGGAAAAACTGTTTTTT	CASSMGPGGEKLFF
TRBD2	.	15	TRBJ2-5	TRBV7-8	TGTGCCAGCAGCTTCAGTAGCGGGGGCGGAGAGACCCAGTACTTC	CASSFSSGGGETQYF
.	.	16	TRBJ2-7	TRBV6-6	TGTGCCAGCACCACCCGGGGTGACTCGAGCTCCTACGAGCAGTACTTC	CASTTRGDSSSYEQYF
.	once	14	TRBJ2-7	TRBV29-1	TGCAGCGTTGGGCTAGCGAGAGGGGCGGGGGAGCAGTACTTC	CSVGLARGAGEQYF
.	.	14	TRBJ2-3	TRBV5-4	TGTGCCAGCAGCCCCGGACTGATCACAGATACGCAGTATTTT	CASSPGLITDTQYF
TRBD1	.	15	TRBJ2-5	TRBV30	TGTGCCTGGAGAGGTACAGGGGGTGGGGGAGAGACCCAGTACTTC	CAWRGTGGGGETQYF
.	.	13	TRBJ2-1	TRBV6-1	TGTGCCAGCAGTGGCCTCATAGACAATGAGCAGTTCTTC	CASSGLIDNEQFF
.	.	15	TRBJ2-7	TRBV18	TGTGCCAGCTCACCTTACGGGGGTCTCTCCTACGAGCAGTACTTC	CASSPYGGLSYEQYF
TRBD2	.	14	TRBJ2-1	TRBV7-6	TGTGCCAGCAGCACGGGACTAGTAGTGAATGAGCAGTTCTTC	CASSTGLVVNEQFF
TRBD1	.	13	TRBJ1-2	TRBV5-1	TGCGCCAGCAGCCCGGGACAGGGCTATGGCTACACCTTC	CASSPGQGYGYTF
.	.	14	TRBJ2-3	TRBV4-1	TGCGCCAGCAGCCAAGAAGCAACTTGGGATACGCAGTATTTT	CASSQEATWDTQYF
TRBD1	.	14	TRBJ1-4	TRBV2	TGTGCCAGCAGGCCTCCGGGACAGGGAGAAAAACTGTTTTTT	CASRPPGQGEKLFF
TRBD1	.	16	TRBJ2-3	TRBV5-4	TGTGCCAGCAGCGGCTTACAGGGGGAAGGGGCAGATACGCAGTATTTT	CASSGLQGEGADTQYF
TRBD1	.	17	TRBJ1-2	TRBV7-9	TGTGCCAGCAGCTCGAGGACAGGGTTTATGGGTCTGGGTGGCTACACCTTC	CASSSRTGFMGLGGYTF
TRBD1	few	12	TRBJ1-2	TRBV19	TGTGCCAGTAGTCGACAGGGACTCGGCTACACCTTC	CASSRQGLGYTF